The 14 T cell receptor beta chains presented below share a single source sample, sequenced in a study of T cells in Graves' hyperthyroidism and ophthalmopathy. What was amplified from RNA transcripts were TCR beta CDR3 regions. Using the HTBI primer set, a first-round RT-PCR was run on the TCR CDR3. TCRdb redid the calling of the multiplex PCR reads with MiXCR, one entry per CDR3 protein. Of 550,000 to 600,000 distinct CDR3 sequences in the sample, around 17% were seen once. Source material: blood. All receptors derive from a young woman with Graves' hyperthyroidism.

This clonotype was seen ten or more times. CDR3 amino acids: CASSLSMGDRIYEQYF. CDR3 sequence (DNA): TGTGCCAGCAGTTTATCGATGGGGGACAGGATCTACGAGCAGTACTTC. This chain connects TRBV27 to TRBJ2-7; the match to TRBD1 covers 8 bases. CDR1 MNHEY and CDR2 SMNVEV come from the germline V gene (reference sequence). This CDR3 is built from 16 residues. Trimming removed 0 bases from V and 3 bases from J; junction bases left unmatched: 7.

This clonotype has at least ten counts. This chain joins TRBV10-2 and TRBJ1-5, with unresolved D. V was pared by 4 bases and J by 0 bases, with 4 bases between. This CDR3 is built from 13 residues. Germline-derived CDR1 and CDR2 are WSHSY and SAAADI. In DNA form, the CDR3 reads TGCGCCAGCAGTGCTGATAGCAATCAGCCCCAGCATTTT. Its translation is CASSADSNQPQHF.

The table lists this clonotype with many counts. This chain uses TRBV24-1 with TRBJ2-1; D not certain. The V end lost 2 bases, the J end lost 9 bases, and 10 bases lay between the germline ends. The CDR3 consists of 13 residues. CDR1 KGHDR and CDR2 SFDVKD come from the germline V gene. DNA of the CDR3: TGTGCCACCAGTGATTCGTTTAAGGCTGAGCAGTTCTTC. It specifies CATSDSFKAEQFF.

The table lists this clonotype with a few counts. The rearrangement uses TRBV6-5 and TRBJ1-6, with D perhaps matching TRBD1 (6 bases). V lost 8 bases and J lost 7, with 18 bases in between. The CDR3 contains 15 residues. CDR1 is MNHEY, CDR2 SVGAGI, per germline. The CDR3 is CASGSSTGTNSPLHF. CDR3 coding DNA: TGTGCCAGCGGATCCTCGACAGGCACCAATTCACCCCTCCACTTT.

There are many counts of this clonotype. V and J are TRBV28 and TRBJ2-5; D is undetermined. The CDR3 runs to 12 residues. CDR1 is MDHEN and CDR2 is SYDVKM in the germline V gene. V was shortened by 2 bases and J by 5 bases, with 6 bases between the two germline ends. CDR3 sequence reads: CASSLPRETQYF. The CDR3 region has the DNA TGTGCCAGCAGTTTACCTAGGGAGACCCAGTACTTC. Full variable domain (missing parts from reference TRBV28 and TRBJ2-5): DVKVTQSSRYLVKRTGEKVFLECVQDMDHENMFWYRQDPGLGLRLIYFSYDVKMKEKGDIPEGYSVSREKKERFSLILESASTNQTSMYLCASSLPRETQYFGPGTRLLVL.

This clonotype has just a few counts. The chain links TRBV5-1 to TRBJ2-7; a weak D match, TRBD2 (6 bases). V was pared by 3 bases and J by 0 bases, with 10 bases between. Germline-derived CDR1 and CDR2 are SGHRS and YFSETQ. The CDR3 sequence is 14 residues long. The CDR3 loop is CASSWGVSSYEQYF. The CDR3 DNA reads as TGCGCCAGCAGCTGGGGGGTGAGCTCCTACGAGCAGTACTTC. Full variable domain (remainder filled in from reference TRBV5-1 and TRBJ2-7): KAGVTQTPRYLIKTRGQQVTLSCSPISGHRSVSWYQQTPGQGLQFLFEYFSETQRNKGNFPGRFSGRQFSNSRSEMNVSTLELGDSALYLCASSWGVSSYEQYFGPGTRLTVT.

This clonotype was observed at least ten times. DNA for the CDR3: TGTGCCAGCAGTTACTCGATTGACGTTCAGGTGGGCTCCTACAATGAGCAGTTCTTC. Translated: CASSYSIDVQVGSYNEQFF. J is TRBJ2-1 and V is TRBV6-2 or TRBV6-3; D unclear. The CDR3 runs to 19 residues. The germline V gene has CDR1 MNHEY and CDR2 SVGEGT. V lost 0 bases to trimming and J lost 0 bases, with 18 bases between them.

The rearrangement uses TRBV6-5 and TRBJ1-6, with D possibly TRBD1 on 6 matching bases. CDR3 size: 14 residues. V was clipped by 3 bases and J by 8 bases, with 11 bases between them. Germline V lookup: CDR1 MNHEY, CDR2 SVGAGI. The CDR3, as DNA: TGTGCCAGCAGTTATCGGGGGCGCGATTCACCCCTCCACTTT. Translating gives CASSYRGRDSPLHF.

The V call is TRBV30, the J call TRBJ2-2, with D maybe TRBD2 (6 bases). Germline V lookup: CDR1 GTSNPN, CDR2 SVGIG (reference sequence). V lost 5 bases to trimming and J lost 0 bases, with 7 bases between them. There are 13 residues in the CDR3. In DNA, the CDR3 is TGTGCCTGGGGGACTTCGAACACCGGGGAGCTGTTTTTT. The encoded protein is CAWGTSNTGELFF.

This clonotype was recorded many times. CDR3 nucleotides: TGCGCCAGCAGCTCCCCTCGACAGGGAAACACAGATACGCAGTATTTT. Its protein product is CASSSPRQGNTDTQYF. This chain connects TRBV5-1 to TRBJ2-3; 7 bases match TRBD1. The CDR3 totals 16 residues. From germline, CDR1 is SGHRS and CDR2 YFSETQ. V lost 3 bases, J lost 2 bases, and 9 bases stayed unmatched.

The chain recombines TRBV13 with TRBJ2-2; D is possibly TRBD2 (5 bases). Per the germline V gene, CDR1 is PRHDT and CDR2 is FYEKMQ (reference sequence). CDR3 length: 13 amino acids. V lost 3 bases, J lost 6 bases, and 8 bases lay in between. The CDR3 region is CASSFGGAGELFF. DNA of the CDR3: TGTGCCAGCAGCTTTGGAGGCGCCGGGGAGCTGTTTTTT. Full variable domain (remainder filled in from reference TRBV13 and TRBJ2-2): AAGVIQSPRHLIKEKRETATLKCYPIPRHDTVYWYQQGPGQDPQFLISFYEKMQSDKGSIPDRFSAQQFSDYHSELNMSSLELGDSALYFCASSFGGAGELFFGEGSRLTVL.

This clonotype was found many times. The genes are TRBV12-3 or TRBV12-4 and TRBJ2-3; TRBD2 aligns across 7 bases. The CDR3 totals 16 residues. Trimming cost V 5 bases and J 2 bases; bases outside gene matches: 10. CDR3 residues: CASSPEGAGLTDTQYF. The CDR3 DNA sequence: TGTGCCAGCAGTCCCGAAGGAGCGGGGCTCACAGATACGCAGTATTTT.

The CDR3: CASSPPSKETQYF. CDR3 bases: TGTGCCAGCTCACCACCGAGTAAAGAGACCCAGTACTTC. The chain links TRBV18 to TRBJ2-5; D not resolved. Germline V lookup: CDR1 KGHSH, CDR2 LQKENI. V gave up 0 bases and J gave up 3 bases, with 5 bases separating them. CDR3 length: 13 residues.

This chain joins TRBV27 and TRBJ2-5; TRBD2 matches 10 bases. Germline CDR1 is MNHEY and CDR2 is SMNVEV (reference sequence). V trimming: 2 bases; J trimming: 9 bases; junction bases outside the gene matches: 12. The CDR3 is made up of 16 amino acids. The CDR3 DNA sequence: TGTGCCAGCAGTTTAAGCGGGAGGGTCCTCGGGGGGTCCCAGTACTTC. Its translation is CASSLSGRVLGGSQYF.